This entry concerns a single TCR beta chain. This record comes from a study of blood T cell repertoires in COVID-19. The participants were between about 18 and 89 years old and came from about two dozen US areas. As processed by the authors: From reference gene primer amplification, estimates of nucleated cell counts were derived. Here immunoSEQ multiplex PCR was the method, and the copy in TCRdb shows in-frame clones only, minus some. V and J calls and clone size are copied from that table; D and trimming were computed from the DNA. The table lists some 150,000 clones, approximately 79% of them singletons. The sample consisted of PBMCs or T cells enriched from blood (not recorded which). The clonotype originates from a woman between 50 and 59 years old who had recovered from COVID-19.

The DNA for the CDR3 is TGTGCCAGCAGCCAAACCAACAGGGGACGAGAGCAGTTCTTC. Translation: CASSQTNRGREQFF. J is TRBJ2-1 and V is TRBV14; 7 positions agree with TRBD1. CDR3 size: 14 residues. Germline assignment: CDR1 SGHDN and CDR2 FVKESK. Trimming took 2 bases from V and 10 from J; bases not matched to a gene: 8.